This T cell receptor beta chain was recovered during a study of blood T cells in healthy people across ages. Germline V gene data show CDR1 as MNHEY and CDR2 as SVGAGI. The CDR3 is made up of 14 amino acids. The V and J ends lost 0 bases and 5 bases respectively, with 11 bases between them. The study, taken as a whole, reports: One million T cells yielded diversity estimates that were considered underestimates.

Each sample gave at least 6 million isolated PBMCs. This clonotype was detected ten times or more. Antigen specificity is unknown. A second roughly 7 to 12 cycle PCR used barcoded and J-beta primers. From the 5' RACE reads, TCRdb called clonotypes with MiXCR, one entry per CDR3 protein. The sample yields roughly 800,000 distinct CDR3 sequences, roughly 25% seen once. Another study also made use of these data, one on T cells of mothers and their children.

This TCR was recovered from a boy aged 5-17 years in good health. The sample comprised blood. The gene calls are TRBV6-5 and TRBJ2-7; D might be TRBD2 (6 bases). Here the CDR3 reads CASSYSGRRDEQYF. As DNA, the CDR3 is TGTGCCAGCAGTTACTCTGGGAGGAGGGACGAGCAGTACTTC.